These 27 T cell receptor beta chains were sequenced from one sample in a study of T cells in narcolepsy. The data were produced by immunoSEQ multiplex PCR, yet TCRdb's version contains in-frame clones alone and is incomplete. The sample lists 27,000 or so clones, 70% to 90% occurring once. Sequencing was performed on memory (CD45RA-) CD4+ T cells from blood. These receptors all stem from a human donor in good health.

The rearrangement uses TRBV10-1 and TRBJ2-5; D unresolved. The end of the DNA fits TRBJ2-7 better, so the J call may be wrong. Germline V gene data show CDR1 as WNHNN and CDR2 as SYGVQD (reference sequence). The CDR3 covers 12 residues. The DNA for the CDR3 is TGCGCCAGCAGTGAGACTTCCTACGAGCAGTACTTC. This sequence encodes CASSETSYEQYF.

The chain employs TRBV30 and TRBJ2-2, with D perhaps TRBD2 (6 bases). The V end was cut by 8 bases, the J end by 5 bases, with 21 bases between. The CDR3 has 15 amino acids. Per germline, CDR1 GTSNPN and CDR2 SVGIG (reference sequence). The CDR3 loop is CAGTVRRGATGELFF. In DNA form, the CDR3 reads TGTGCCGGGACGGTCAGGCGGGGAGCGACCGGGGAGCTGTTTTTT.

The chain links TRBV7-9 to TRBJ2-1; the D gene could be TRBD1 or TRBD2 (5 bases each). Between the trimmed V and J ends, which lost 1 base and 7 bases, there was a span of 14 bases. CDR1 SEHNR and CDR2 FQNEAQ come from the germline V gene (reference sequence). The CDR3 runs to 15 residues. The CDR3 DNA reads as TGTGCCAGCAGCTTAGACCGGGACGCTAGGAATGAGCAGTTCTTC. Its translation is CASSLDRDARNEQFF.

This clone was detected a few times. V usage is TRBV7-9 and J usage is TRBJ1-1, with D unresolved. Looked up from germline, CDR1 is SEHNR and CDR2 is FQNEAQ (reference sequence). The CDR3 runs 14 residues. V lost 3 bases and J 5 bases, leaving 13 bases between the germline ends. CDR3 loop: CASSLPNFGTEAFF. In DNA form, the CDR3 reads TGTGCCAGCAGCTTGCCCAATTTTGGTACTGAAGCTTTCTTT.

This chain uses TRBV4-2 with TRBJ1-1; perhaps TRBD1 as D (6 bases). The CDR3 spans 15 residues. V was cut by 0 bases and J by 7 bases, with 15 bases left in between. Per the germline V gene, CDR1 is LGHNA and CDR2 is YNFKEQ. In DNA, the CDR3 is TGTGCCAGCAGCCAAGATGTTTCAGGGGCGGGTGAAGCTTTCTTT. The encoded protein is CASSQDVSGAGEAFF.

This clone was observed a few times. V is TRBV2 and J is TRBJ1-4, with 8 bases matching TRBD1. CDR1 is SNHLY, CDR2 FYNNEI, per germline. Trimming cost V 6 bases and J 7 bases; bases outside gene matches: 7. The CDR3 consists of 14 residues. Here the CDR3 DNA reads TGTGCCAGCAGACTGACAGGGGTGGGTGAAAAACTGTTTTTT. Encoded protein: CASRLTGVGEKLFF.

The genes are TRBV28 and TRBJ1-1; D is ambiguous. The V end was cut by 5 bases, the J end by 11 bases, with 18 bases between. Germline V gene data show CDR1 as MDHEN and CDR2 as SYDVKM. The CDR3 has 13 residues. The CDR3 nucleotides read TGTGCCAGCAGTCCCGGGGAGTCCTCTAGGGCTTTCTTT. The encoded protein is CASSPGESSRAFF.

The CDR3, as DNA: TGTGCTAGTGGGGTCTCTGGAAACACCATATATTTT. Amino acids: CASGVSGNTIYF. The rearrangement uses TRBV12-5 and TRBJ1-3; D gene unclear. CDR3 size: 12 residues. V was trimmed by 6 bases and J by 0 bases, leaving 3 bases between them. Per the germline V gene, CDR1 is LGHNT and CDR2 is FRNRAP.

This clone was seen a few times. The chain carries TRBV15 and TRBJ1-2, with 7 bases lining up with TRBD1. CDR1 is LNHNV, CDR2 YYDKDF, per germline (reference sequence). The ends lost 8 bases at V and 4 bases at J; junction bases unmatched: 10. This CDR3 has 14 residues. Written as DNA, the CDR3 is TGTGCCACCGGGAGACAGGGAGGAACCTATGGCTACACCTTC. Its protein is CATGRQGGTYGYTF. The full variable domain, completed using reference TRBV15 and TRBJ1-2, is DAMVIQNPRYQVTQFGKPVTLSCSQTLNHNVMYWYQQKSSQAPKLLFHYYDKDFNNEADTPDNFQSRRPNTSFCFLDIRSPGLGDTAMYLCATGRQGGTYGYTFGSGTRLTVV.

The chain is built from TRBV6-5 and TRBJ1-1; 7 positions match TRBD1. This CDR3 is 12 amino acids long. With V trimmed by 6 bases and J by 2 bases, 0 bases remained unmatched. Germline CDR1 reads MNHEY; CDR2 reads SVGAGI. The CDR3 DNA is TGTGCCAGCAGAGGGGGCAACACTGAAGCTTTCTTT. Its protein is CASRGGNTEAFF.

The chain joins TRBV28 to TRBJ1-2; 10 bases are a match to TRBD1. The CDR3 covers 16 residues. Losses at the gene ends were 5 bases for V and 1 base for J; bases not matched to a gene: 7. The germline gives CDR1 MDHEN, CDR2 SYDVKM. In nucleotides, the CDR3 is TGTGCCAGCAGTGGGGTCGGGACAGGGGTTAACTATGGCTACACCTTC. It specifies CASSGVGTGVNYGYTF.

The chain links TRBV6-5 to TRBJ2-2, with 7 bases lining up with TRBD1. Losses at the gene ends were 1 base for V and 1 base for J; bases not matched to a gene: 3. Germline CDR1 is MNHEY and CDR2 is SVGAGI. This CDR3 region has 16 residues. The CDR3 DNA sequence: TGTGCCAGCAGTTACTTTACAGGGGAGAACACCGGGGAGCTGTTTTTT. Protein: CASSYFTGENTGELFF.

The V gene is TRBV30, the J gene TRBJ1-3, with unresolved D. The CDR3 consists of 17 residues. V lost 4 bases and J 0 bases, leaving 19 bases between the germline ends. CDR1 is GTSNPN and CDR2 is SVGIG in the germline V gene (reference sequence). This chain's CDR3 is CAWTFDPFGHSGNTIYF. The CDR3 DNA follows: TGTGCCTGGACTTTCGACCCGTTTGGCCACTCTGGAAACACCATATATTTT.

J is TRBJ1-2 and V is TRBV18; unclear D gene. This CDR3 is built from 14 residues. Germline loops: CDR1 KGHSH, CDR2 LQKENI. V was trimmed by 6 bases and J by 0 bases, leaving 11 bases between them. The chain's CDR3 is CASSAASANYGYTF. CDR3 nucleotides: TGTGCCAGCTCGGCGGCCAGCGCTAACTATGGCTACACCTTC.

The CDR3 loop is CASSSGPGSTDTQYF. CDR3 in DNA: TGTGCCAGCAGCTCCGGGCCTGGAAGCACAGATACGCAGTATTTT. The V gene is TRBV9, the J gene TRBJ2-3; unclear D gene. Germline CDR1 and CDR2: SGDLS and YYNGEE. V lost 4 bases to trimming and J lost 0 bases, with 12 bases between them. This CDR3 is 15 amino acids long.

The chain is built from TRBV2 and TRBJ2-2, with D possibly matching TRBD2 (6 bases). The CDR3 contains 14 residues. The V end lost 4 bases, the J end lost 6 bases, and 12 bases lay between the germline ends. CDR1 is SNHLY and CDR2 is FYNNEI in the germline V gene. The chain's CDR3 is CASSGGDLAGELFF. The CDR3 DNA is TGTGCCAGCAGTGGGGGGGATCTCGCCGGGGAGCTGTTTTTT.

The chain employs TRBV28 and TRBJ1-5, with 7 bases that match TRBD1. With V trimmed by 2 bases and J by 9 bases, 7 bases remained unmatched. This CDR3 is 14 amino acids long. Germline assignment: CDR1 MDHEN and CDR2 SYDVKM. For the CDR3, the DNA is TGTGCCAGCAGTTTAAGCGCAGGGGGTCGGCCCCAGCATTTT. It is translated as CASSLSAGGRPQHF.

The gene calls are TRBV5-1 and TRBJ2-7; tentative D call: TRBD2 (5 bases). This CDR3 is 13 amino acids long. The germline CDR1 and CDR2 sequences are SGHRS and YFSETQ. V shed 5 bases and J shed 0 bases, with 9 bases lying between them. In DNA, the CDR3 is TGCGCCAGCAGAATAGGGAGCTCCTACGAGCAGTACTTC. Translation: CASRIGSSYEQYF. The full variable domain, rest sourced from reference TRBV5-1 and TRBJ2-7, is KAGVTQTPRYLIKTRGQQVTLSCSPISGHRSVSWYQQTPGQGLQFLFEYFSETQRNKGNFPGRFSGRQFSNSRSEMNVSTLELGDSALYLCASRIGSSYEQYFGPGTRLTVT.

The CDR3 nucleotides read TGCGCCAGCAGCTTCCAGGGAACTAATGAAAAACTGTTTTTT. It translates to CASSFQGTNEKLFF. The rearrangement links TRBV5-1 to TRBJ1-4, with D possibly TRBD1 on 5 matching bases. Trimming removed 2 bases from V and 1 base from J, with 6 bases in between. Germline CDR1 SGHRS, CDR2 YFSETQ. CDR3 length equals 14 residues.

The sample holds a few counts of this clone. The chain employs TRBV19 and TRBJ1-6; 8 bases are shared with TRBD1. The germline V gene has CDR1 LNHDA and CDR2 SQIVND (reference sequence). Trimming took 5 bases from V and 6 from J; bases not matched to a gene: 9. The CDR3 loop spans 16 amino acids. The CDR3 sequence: CASSPLAQGANSPLHF. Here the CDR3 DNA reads TGTGCCAGTAGTCCTCTGGCGCAGGGGGCTAATTCACCCCTCCACTTT.

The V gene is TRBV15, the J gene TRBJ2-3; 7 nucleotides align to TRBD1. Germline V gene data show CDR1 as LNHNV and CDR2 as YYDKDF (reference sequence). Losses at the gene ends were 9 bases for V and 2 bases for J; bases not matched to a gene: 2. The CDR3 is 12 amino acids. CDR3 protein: CATGQNTDTQYF. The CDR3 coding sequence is TGTGCCACGGGACAGAACACAGATACGCAGTATTTT.

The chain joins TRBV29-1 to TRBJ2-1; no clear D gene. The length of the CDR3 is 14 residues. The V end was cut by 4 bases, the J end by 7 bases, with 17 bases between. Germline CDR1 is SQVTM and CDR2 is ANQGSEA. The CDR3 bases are TGCAGCGTTGTGACGTCTCTAAGTGTGAATGAGCAGTTCTTC. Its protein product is CSVVTSLSVNEQFF.

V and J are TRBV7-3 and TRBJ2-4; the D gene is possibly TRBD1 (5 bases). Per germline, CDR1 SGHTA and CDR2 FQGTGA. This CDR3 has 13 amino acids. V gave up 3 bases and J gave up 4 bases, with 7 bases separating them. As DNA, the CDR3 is TGTGCCAGCAGCTTTACAGGAAAAAACATTCAGTACTTC. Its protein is CASSFTGKNIQYF.

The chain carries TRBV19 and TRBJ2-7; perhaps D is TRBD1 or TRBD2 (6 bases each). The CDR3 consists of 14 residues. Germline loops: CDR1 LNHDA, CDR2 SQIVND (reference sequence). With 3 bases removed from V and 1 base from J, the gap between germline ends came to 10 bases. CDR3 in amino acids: CASSMEGGSYEQYF. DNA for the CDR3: TGTGCCAGTAGTATGGAGGGGGGTTCCTACGAGCAGTACTTC.

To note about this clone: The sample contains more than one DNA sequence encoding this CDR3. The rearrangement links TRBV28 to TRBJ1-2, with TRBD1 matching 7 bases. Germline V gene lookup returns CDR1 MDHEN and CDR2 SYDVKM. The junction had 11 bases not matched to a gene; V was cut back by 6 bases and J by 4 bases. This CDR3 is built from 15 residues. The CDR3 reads CASSFLTGFGYGYTF. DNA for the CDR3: TGTGCCAGCAGCTTCCTGACAGGGTTCGGCTATGGCTACACCTTC.

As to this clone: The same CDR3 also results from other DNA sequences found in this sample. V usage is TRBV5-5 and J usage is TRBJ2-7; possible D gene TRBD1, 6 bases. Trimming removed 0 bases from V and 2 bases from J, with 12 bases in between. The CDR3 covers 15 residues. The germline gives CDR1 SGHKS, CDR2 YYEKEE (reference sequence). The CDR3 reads CASSLGLGATYEQYF. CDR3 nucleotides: TGTGCCAGCAGCTTGGGGCTGGGGGCAACCTACGAGCAGTACTTC.

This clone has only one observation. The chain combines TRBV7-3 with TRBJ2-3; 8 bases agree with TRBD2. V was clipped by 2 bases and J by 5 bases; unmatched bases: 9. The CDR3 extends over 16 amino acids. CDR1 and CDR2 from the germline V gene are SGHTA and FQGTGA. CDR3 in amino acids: CASSLFSGGRGDTQYF. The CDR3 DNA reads TGTGCCAGCAGCTTATTCTCGGGGGGGCGTGGAGATACGCAGTATTTT.